These T cell receptor beta chains were read from a single sample in a study of a mutant IDH1 vaccine in newly diagnosed glioma. Data came from immunoSEQ multiplex PCR; TCRdb stores just in-frame clones and leaves some out. The table lists tens of thousands of clones, around three quarters of them singletons. These receptors lack a known antigen. Specimen: PBMCs, collected from a glioma patient whose treatment included an IDH1 peptide vaccine. These receptors were collected from a man aged 45-65 years with glioma. Both conserved end residues are part of each CDR3. A D gene is named only where the DNA matches it firmly. Clone size appears in some rows only: once, few, many, or a class for an expanded clone.

d_gene | abundance | j_gene | v_gene | CDR3nt | CDR3aa
- | - | TRBJ1-1 | TRBV6-6 | TGTGCCAGCACGGGGGGGGTCGACACTGAAGCTTTCTTT | CASTGGVDTEAFF
TRBD2 | - | TRBJ2-7 | TRBV7-2 | TGTGCCAGCAGCCGGGGGGAGAGGGAGCAGTACTTC | CASSRGEREQYF
- | few | TRBJ1-4 | TRBV5-1 | TGCGCCAGCAGCTTGTCATCGGGGGGCGGTAATGAAAAACTGTTTTTT | CASSLSSGGGNEKLFF
- | few | TRBJ1-1 | TRBV29-1 | TGCAGCGCCAGACAGCTCATGAACACTGAAGCTTTCTTT | CSARQLMNTEAFF
- | few | TRBJ1-1 | TRBV14 | TGTGCCAGCAGCCAGAGGGGCTCGGCTTTCTTT | CASSQRGSAFF
TRBD1 | few | TRBJ1-5 | TRBV7-8 | TGTGCCAGCAGCTTGCAGGGACAGGGGGTTGGGCAGCCCCAGCATTTT | CASSLQGQGVGQPQHF
- | - | TRBJ2-4 | TRBV5-1 | TGCGCCAGCAGCTTGGGGACATCTGAAAACATTCAGTACTTC | CASSLGTSENIQYF
- | few | TRBJ1-5 | TRBV5-6 | TGTGCCAGCAGCTACTTGACCGGGAGGAATCAGCCCCAGCATTTT | CASSYLTGRNQPQHF
- | - | TRBJ1-4 | TRBV29-1 | TGCAGCGTCGCCGGGACTGGTGAAAAACTGTTTTTT | CSVAGTGEKLFF
- | - | TRBJ1-1 | TRBV10-3 | TGTGCCATCAGAGCAGGGGAGATTAGTGAAGCTTTCTTT | CAIRAGEISEAFF
- | - | TRBJ2-6 | TRBV2 | TGTGCCAGCAGTGCCCCCACTGGGGCCAACGTCCTGACTTTC | CASSAPTGANVLTF
- | few | TRBJ2-1 | TRBV6-5 | TGTGCCAGCAGTTACGACAGCTACAATGAGCAGTTCTTC | CASSYDSYNEQFF
- | once | TRBJ1-1 | TRBV9 | TGTGCCAGCAAGGGGAAGGGGCTGAACACTGAAGCTTTCTTT | CASKGKGLNTEAFF
- | - | TRBJ1-6 | TRBV14 | TGTGCCAGCAGCCAATTGTATAATTCACCCCTCCACTTT | CASSQLYNSPLHF